The present TCR beta chain was sequenced within a study of Ad26.COV2.S vaccination and SARS-CoV-2 variants. This clone came up once. Per germline, CDR1 LGHDT and CDR2 YNNKEL (reference sequence). Trimming cost V 4 bases and J 7 bases, with 25 bases left between them. CDR3 length equals 17 residues. Generated by immunoSEQ multiplex PCR, the TCRdb table keeps only in-frame clones and is missing some. Counted here are under 600,000 clones, roughly nine tenths occurring once; the ten biggest clones make up 1.5% to 2%. Treatment reported: some 20 received Ad26.COV2.S at low or high dose, single or two shots; roughly five received placebo; per-sample allocation not given. The samples date from day 63 after the first vaccine or placebo injection.

This sequence joins TRBV3-1 (or the pseudogene TRBV3-2) and TRBJ2-5; D uncertain. The sequencing used peripheral blood, collected in a trial of Ad26.COV2.S vaccine versus placebo. This clonotype was sampled from a person between 18 and 65 years old who received the Ad26.COV2.S COVID-19 vaccine or a placebo. The CDR3 here is CASSPYPIKGSAGTQYF. The CDR3, as DNA: TGTGCCAGCAGCCCATACCCCATCAAAGGATCTGCTGGGACCCAGTACTTC.